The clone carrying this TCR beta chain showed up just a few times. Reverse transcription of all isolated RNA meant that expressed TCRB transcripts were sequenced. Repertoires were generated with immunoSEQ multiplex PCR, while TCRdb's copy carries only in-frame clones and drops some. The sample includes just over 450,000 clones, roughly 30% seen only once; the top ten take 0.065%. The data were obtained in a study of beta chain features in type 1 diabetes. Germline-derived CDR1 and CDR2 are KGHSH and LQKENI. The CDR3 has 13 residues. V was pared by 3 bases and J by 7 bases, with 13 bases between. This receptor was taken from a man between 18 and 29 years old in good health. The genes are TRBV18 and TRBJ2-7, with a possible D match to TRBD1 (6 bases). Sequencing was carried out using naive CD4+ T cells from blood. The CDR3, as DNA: TGTGCCAGCTCACCCGCAGGGGTCCGGGAGCAGTACTTC. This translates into CASSPAGVREQYF.